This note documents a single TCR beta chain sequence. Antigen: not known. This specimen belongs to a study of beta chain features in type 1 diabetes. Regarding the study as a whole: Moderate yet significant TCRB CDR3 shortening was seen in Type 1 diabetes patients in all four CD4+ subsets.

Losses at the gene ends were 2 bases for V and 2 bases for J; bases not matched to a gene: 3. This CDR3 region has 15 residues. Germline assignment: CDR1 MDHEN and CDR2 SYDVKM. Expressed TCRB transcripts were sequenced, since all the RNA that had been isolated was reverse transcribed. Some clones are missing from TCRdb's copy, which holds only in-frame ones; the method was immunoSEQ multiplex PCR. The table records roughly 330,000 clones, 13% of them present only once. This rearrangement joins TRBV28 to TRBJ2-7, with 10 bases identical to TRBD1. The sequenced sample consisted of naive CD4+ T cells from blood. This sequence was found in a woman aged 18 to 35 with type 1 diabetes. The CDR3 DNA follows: TGTGCCAGCAGTTTAGGAGGGACAGGGGCCTACGAGCAGTACTTC. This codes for CASSLGGTGAYEQYF. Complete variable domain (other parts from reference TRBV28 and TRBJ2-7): DVKVTQSSRYLVKRTGEKVFLECVQDMDHENMFWYRQDPGLGLRLIYFSYDVKMKEKGDIPEGYSVSREKKERFSLILESASTNQTSMYLCASSLGGTGAYEQYFGPGTRLTVT.